These 10 T cell receptor beta chains came from one sample sequenced in a study of shared clonotypes between healthy human individuals. The repertoire was sequenced with immunoSEQ multiplex PCR; TCRdb's copy has only in-frame clones and lacks some. The top ten clones hold 0.36% of a sample with some 2,500,000 clones, approximately 93% of them seen once. The specimen sequenced was naive CD4+ T cells from PBMCs. Described subset: CD45RA+ positively selected. Receptors originate from a man younger than 35 in good health. Some clones in this sample may be carry-over from other donors' samples.

This chain links TRBV6-5 with TRBJ1-4, with D tentatively TRBD1 (5 bases). V gave up 5 bases and J gave up 12 bases, with 19 bases separating them. CDR3 length: 14 residues. Germline assignment: CDR1 MNHEY and CDR2 SVGAGI. CDR3 sequence reads: CASSRAGSLSELFF. The DNA of the CDR3 is TGTGCCAGCAGTCGGGCAGGGAGCTTAAGTGAACTGTTTTTT.

The rearrangement links TRBV5-1 to TRBJ2-7; D remains ambiguous. The V gene lost 0 bases and the J gene lost 6 bases, with 10 bases spanning the gap. The CDR3 extends over 13 amino acids. Germline CDR1 is SGHRS and CDR2 is YFSETQ. This CDR3 is CASSLAGSPEQYF. DNA for the CDR3: TGCGCCAGCAGCTTGGCCGGCAGCCCCGAGCAGTACTTC.

J is TRBJ2-5 and V is TRBV29-1; no firm D call. Germline values: CDR1 SQVTM, CDR2 ANQGSEA. Trimming removed 7 bases from V and 1 base from J, with 10 bases in between. This CDR3 is built from 12 residues. CDR3 sequence (DNA): TGCAGCGCCGTGACGGCCCAAGAGACCCAGTACTTC. Amino acids: CSAVTAQETQYF.

On this clone itself: Because it lacks the conserved phenylalanine or tryptophan at the end, this CDR3 is likely a read error. The DNA is omitted, as the CDR3 cannot be located on it reliably, and the CDR3 follows TCRdb's listing. The rearrangement joins TRBV6-1 to TRBJ2-7; TRBD2, the table's D call, was not compared with the DNA. The CDR3 sequence runs 13 residues, both termini included. Per the germline V gene, CDR1 is MNHNS and CDR2 is SASEGT. CDR3 protein: CASSEAALAGVWI.

This clone was seen a handful of times. The chain combines TRBV4-2 with TRBJ2-1, with TRBD2 matching 10 bases. CDR3 length equals 15 residues. Per the germline V gene, CDR1 is LGHNA and CDR2 is YNFKEQ. V trimming: 4 bases; J trimming: 10 bases; junction bases outside the gene matches: 10. The CDR3, as DNA: TGTGCCAGCAGCCTCGGGACTAGCGCTGGATACGAGCAGTTCTTC. This translates into CASSLGTSAGYEQFF.

The chain has TRBV11-2 and TRBJ2-1, with TRBD2 identical over 7 bases. The V segment lost 1 base and the J segment 8 bases; nucleotides outside the gene matches: 11. This CDR3 has 16 amino acids. Germline values: CDR1 SGHAT, CDR2 FQNNGV. The CDR3 loop reads CASSLGVAGALDEQFF. CDR3 sequence (DNA): TGTGCCAGCAGCTTAGGGGTGGCGGGAGCTCTGGATGAGCAGTTCTTC.

The chain uses TRBV5-1 and TRBJ2-5; unclear D gene. Germline CDR1 SGHRS, CDR2 YFSETQ. V was pared by 0 bases and J by 1 base, with 10 bases between. The CDR3 length is 15 residues. The CDR3 DNA reads as TGCGCCAGCAGCTTGGCCGGGCAGCCCCAAGAGACCCAGTACTTC. This gives the protein CASSLAGQPQETQYF. The complete variable domain, with remaining parts taken from reference TRBV5-1 and TRBJ2-5, reads KAGVTQTPRYLIKTRGQQVTLSCSPISGHRSVSWYQQTPGQGLQFLFEYFSETQRNKGNFPGRFSGRQFSNSRSEMNVSTLELGDSALYLCASSLAGQPQETQYFGPGTRLLVL.

This rearrangement joins TRBV30 to TRBJ1-2; D ambiguous. V lost 0 bases to trimming and J lost 0 bases, with 11 bases between them. This CDR3 spans 15 amino acids. The germline CDR1 and CDR2 sequences are GTSNPN and SVGIG (reference sequence). CDR3 nucleotide sequence: TGTGCCTGGAGTGTACTGGGCAGCTCTAACTATGGCTACACCTTC. Its protein product is CAWSVLGSSNYGYTF.

This chain joins TRBV27 and TRBJ2-1, with D unclear. Germline CDR1 is MNHEY and CDR2 is SMNVEV (reference sequence). The CDR3 runs 14 residues. Trimming removed 2 bases from V and 13 bases from J, with 18 bases in between. The CDR3 DNA reads TGTGCCAGCAGTTTAAAAGGCAGGTCCGGGCTACAGTTCTTC. Its translation is CASSLKGRSGLQFF.

This chain links TRBV18 with TRBJ2-3; D gene ambiguous. The V end lost 3 bases, the J end lost 6 bases, and 10 bases lay between the germline ends. The CDR3 is made up of 13 amino acids. CDR1 KGHSH and CDR2 LQKENI come from the germline V gene. The CDR3 region is CASSPGHWDTQYF. The CDR3 nucleotides are TGTGCCAGCTCACCCGGGCATTGGGATACGCAGTATTTT.